The sequence of this TCR beta chain was determined in a study of glioma-infiltrating T cells. Findings and caveats of the study: Above-expected tissue-blood divergence occurred in all gliomas, most in low-grade ones. Very few CDR3 sequences were shared between tissue and blood.

In its sample, this clonotype ranks as medium-sized. Its specificity is not known. V lost 0 bases and J 4 bases, leaving 11 bases between the germline ends. Germline V lookup: CDR1 DFQATT, CDR2 SNEGSKA (reference sequence). The CDR3 contains 14 residues. The iRepertoire nested amplicon-rescue multiplex PCR amplified TCR alpha and beta CDR3s from RNA. Tissue mRNA or PBMC total RNA, roughly 100-400 ng, went into one-step reverse transcription and amplification. TCRdb processed the multiplex PCR reads anew with MiXCR; each CDR3 protein has one entry. The repertoire holds roughly 200,000 distinct CDR3 sequences, with about 47% as singletons.

The chain combines TRBV20-1 with TRBJ2-3; D unclear. The sample was glioma tissue, nonneoplastic brain tissue, or PBMCs (not recorded which). The clonotype comes from a human donor with low-grade glioma or glioblastoma, undergoing nonglioma brain surgery, or in good health (not recorded which). As DNA, the CDR3 is TGCAGTGCTAGAGACCAACTTTGGGCAGATACGCAGTATTTT. As protein: CSARDQLWADTQYF.